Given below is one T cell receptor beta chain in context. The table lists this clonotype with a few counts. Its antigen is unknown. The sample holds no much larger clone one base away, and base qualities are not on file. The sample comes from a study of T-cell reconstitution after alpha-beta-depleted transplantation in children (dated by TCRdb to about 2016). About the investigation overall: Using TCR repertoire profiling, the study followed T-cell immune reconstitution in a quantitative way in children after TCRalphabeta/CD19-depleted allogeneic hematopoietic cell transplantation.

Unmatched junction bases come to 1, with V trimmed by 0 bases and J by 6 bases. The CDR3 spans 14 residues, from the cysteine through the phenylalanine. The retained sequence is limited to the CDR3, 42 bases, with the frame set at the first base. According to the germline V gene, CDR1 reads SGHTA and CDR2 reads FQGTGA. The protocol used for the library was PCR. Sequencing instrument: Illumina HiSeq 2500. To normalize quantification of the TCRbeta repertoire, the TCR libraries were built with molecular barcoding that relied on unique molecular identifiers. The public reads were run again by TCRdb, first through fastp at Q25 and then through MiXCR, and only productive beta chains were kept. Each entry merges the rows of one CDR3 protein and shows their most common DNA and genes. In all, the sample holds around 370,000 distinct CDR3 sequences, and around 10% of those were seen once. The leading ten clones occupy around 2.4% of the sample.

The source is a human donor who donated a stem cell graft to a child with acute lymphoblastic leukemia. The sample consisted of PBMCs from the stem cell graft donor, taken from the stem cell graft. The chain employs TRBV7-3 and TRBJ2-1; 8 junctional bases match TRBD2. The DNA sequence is TGTGCCAGCAGCTTAACAGGGACTAGCAATGAGCAGTTCTTC. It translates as CASSLTGTSNEQFF.